The 12 T cell receptor beta chains listed next were all sequenced from one sample in a study of OX40 agonist ivuxolimab in advanced cancers. The method was the immunoSEQ multiplex PCR assay. In TCRdb, the immuneACCESS table is reduced to in-frame sequences with V and J assigned. These tables do not hold every clone; where another copy was compared, an unresolved V gene accounts for under half, and the others remain unexplained. The sample table records roughly 48,000 clones; under 85% of these occur just once. The ten most abundant clones make up approximately 1.1% of the sample. This material consisted of CD4+ or CD8+ T cells sorted from blood, taken in a trial of the OX40 agonist ivuxolimab. The origin of the receptors is an adult with an advanced solid tumor such as melanoma, head and neck, liver or kidney cancer.

This clone was found once. V gene TRBV28 combines with J gene TRBJ1-5; possible D gene TRBD1, 6 bases. The CDR3 length is 15 residues. V lost 5 bases and J 3 bases, leaving 14 bases between the germline ends. Looked up from germline, CDR1 is MDHEN and CDR2 is SYDVKM. As DNA, the CDR3 is TGTGCCAGCAGTGGCTTCCAGGGGTTCAATCAGCCCCAGCATTTT. This encodes CASSGFQGFNQPQHF.

This chain links TRBV11-3 with TRBJ2-5; no clear D gene. Germline V gives CDR1 SGHNT, CDR2 YENEEA. V dropped 5 bases and J dropped 1 base, with 11 bases sitting between them. The CDR3 totals 14 residues. The CDR3, as DNA: TGTGCCAGCAGCCCCGGACGGAGCCAAGAGACCCAGTACTTC. Its translation is CASSPGRSQETQYF.

J is TRBJ2-4 and V is TRBV10-1; D gene ambiguous. Germline V lookup: CDR1 WNHNN, CDR2 SYGVQD (reference sequence). Trimming shortened V by 2 bases and J by 0 bases, and 5 bases separated the two germline ends. The CDR3 runs 14 residues. CDR3 nucleotides: TGCGCCAGCAGTGAGGGGGTAGCCAAAAACATTCAGTACTTC. Translation: CASSEGVAKNIQYF.

This chain connects TRBV21-1 to TRBJ2-7. TRBV21-1 is assigned pseudogene status. There are 20 residues in the CDR3. This CDR3 reads CASSKEGPRGVFGDSYEQYF. CDR3 bases: TGTGCCAGCAGCAAAGAGGGCCCACGTGGGGTCTTTGGGGATTCCTACGAGCAGTACTTC.

The J gene is TRBJ2-3, the V gene TRBV7-9, with D possibly being TRBD2 (7 bases). Trimming took 4 bases from V and 3 from J, leaving 17 bases between them. CDR1 SEHNR and CDR2 FQNEAQ come from the germline V gene (reference sequence). The CDR3 totals 16 residues. The chain's CDR3 is CASSSLGGGLTDTQYF. DNA of the CDR3: TGTGCCAGCAGCTCCCTTGGGGGGGGGCTGACAGATACGCAGTATTTT.

The gene calls are TRBV6-6 and TRBJ2-5, with TRBD2 matching over 11 bases. Unmatched junction bases numbered 8, after V lost 6 bases and J lost 2 bases. Germline CDR1 is MNHNY and CDR2 is SVGAGI (reference sequence). The CDR3 extends over 16 amino acids. The CDR3 nucleotides are TGTGCCAGCAGACCAAGACTAGCGGGGAAACAAGAGACCCAGTACTTC. Its protein is CASRPRLAGKQETQYF.

The table lists this clone with a count of one. V usage is TRBV7-9 and J usage is TRBJ2-1, with a weak D call TRBD2 (5 bases). The ends were cut back, 5 bases at V and 3 bases at J, with 14 bases in the middle. The CDR3 runs to 15 residues. The germline CDR1 and CDR2 sequences are SEHNR and FQNEAQ (reference sequence). In DNA, the CDR3 is TGTGCCAGCAGCGTCGGGGTCCCCTTCTACAATGAGCAGTTCTTC. Its protein product is CASSVGVPFYNEQFF.

CDR3 DNA: TGTGCCAGCAGCTGGGACAGGGCCCACATTCAGTACTTC. This encodes CASSWDRAHIQYF. The chain links TRBV5-6 to TRBJ2-4, with TRBD1 matching 9 bases. Germline assignment: CDR1 SGHDT and CDR2 YYEEEE. J lost 8 bases, V lost 3 bases, and 3 bases had no gene match. The CDR3 runs to 13 residues.

The rearrangement uses TRBV14 and TRBJ2-3; D unresolved. The CDR3 has 15 residues. Germline V gene lookup returns CDR1 SGHDN and CDR2 FVKESK. The germline V and J ends were trimmed by 5 bases and 2 bases, with 14 bases remaining between them. In DNA form, the CDR3 reads TGTGCCAGCAGCGCCCGGGCCTTAGACACAGATACGCAGTATTTT. The encoded protein is CASSARALDTDTQYF.

CDR3 region: CATPPSTSGGMERQYF. CDR3 in DNA: TGTGCCACCCCCCCGTCCACTAGCGGGGGAATGGAGCGGCAGTACTTC. The V gene is TRBV2, the J gene TRBJ2-7; 11 positions match TRBD2. CDR3 length: 16 residues. CDR1 and CDR2 (germline): SNHLY, FYNNEI. With 10 bases clipped from V and 9 bases from J, the junction kept 20 bases outside the gene matches.

In its sample, this clone was seen a few times. V usage is TRBV18 and J usage is TRBJ2-5; 10 bases line up with TRBD1. The V gene's germline CDR1 is KGHSH and CDR2 LQKENI. The CDR3 totals 15 residues. Trimming at V came to 5 bases and at J to 4 bases, leaving 7 bases not matched to a gene. Here the CDR3 DNA reads TGTGCCAGCTCAAAACCGACAGGGGGCGCAGAGACCCAGTACTTC. Its translation: CASSKPTGGAETQYF.

This chain uses TRBV2 with TRBJ2-1; D is undetermined. The CDR3 spans 12 residues. Looked up from germline, CDR1 is SNHLY and CDR2 is FYNNEI. The V end lost 5 bases, the J end lost 8 bases, and 10 bases lay between the germline ends. For the CDR3, the DNA is TGTGCCAGCAGTTCCTCTCTCTATGAGCAGTTCTTC. This sequence encodes CASSSSLYEQFF.